The next 8 T cell receptor beta chains were all read from a single sample in a study of regulatory T cells in long-lasting Graves disease. As to time point: newly diagnosed GD, antithyroid drugs for less than 3 months. PBMC-derived RNA was used for the TCR library. For TCR beta, libraries came from iRepertoire HTBI primers and Arm-PCR of CDR3 regions. TCRdb re-called the multiplex PCR reads through MiXCR, storing one row per CDR3 protein. In the table there are 620,000 or so distinct CDR3 sequences, approximately 15% of which are singletons. A further study also used this sample, focusing on T cells in Graves' hyperthyroidism and ophthalmopathy.

The material sequenced was peripheral blood mononuclear cells (PBMCs), taken at new diagnosis, from a patient treated with antithyroid drugs. These receptors were obtained from a woman aged 25-40 years with Graves disease.

The chain couples TRBV28 to TRBJ2-6; D perhaps matches TRBD1 (5 bases). Trimming stripped 1 base from V and 2 bases from J, with 15 bases between. Germline V lookup: CDR1 MDHEN, CDR2 SYDVKM. The length of the CDR3 is 18 residues. CDR3 nucleotides: TGTGCCAGCAGTTTATTTGGGGCCGCCAGGCCTGGGGCCAACGTCCTGACTTTC. It codes for CASSLFGAARPGANVLTF.

The table lists this clonotype with many counts. The chain uses TRBV5-1 and TRBJ1-1; perhaps TRBD1 as D (5 bases). In germline, CDR1 is SGHRS, CDR2 YFSETQ. There are 16 residues in the CDR3. The V end was cut by 4 bases, the J end by 2 bases, with 18 bases between. The CDR3 nucleotides are TGCGCCAGCAGCCCTCGTCCGACAGAATTTAACACTGAAGCTTTCTTT. It codes for CASSPRPTEFNTEAFF.

The chain links TRBV5-1 to TRBJ2-3, with 13 bases that match TRBD2. This CDR3 spans 17 amino acids. Trimming took 4 bases from V and 2 from J; bases not matched to a gene: 7. CDR1 is SGHRS, CDR2 YFSETQ, per germline. The CDR3 bases are TGCGCCAGCAGCCCGGGTGGACTAGCGGGGGCCACAGATACGCAGTATTTT. Its protein is CASSPGGLAGATDTQYF.

This clonotype was observed a few times. The CDR3 DNA sequence: TGTGCCAGTAGTGGAGGCAGGCTATTGACAGATACGCAGTATTTT. It codes for CASSGGRLLTDTQYF. The chain is built from TRBV19 and TRBJ2-3; possible D gene TRBD2, 5 bases. This CDR3 is built from 15 residues. The V gene's germline CDR1 is LNHDA and CDR2 SQIVND (reference sequence). Trimming pared 5 bases from V and 3 bases from J, leaving 15 bases between.

In its sample, this clonotype was seen many times. This chain connects TRBV15 to TRBJ2-5; TRBD2 matches 11 bases. Trimming cost V 3 bases and J 4 bases; bases outside gene matches: 4. CDR1 and CDR2 (germline): LNHNV, YYDKDF (reference sequence). There are 15 residues in the CDR3. The CDR3 here is CATSSTSGSSETQYF. The CDR3 nucleotides read TGTGCCACCAGCAGTACTAGCGGGAGCTCAGAGACCCAGTACTTC.

In the case of this clonotype: A read error may explain this, as a much larger clone is one base away. Without the conserved terminal phenylalanine or tryptophan, this CDR3 likely stems from a read error. V gene TRBV7-9 combines with J gene TRBJ2-1; D unclear. V was trimmed by 7 bases and J by 1 base, leaving 8 bases between them. This CDR3 has 13 amino acids. Germline CDR1 and CDR2: SEHNR and FQNEAQ (reference sequence). CDR3 in DNA: TGTGCCAGCACGACCGGGTCCTACAATGAGCAGTTCTCC. As protein: CASTTGSYNEQFS.

The genes are TRBV6-5 and TRBJ2-7, with D possibly TRBD1 on 5 matching bases. V was cut by 0 bases and J by 2 bases, with 8 bases left in between. Germline V gene lookup returns CDR1 MNHEY and CDR2 SVGAGI. The CDR3 contains 14 residues. CDR3 nucleotide sequence: TGTGCCAGCAGTTACTCTTCAGGGCCCTACGAGCAGTACTTC. Its translation: CASSYSSGPYEQYF.

This clonotype was seen many times. The genes are TRBV2 and TRBJ2-7, with 7 bases matching TRBD2. The CDR3 is made up of 13 amino acids. Germline-derived CDR1 and CDR2 are SNHLY and FYNNEI. V trimming: 5 bases; J trimming: 5 bases; junction bases outside the gene matches: 6. CDR3 in amino acids: CASSRFREDEQYF. The DNA for the CDR3 is TGTGCCAGCAGTCGGTTCCGGGAGGACGAGCAGTACTTC.